The 30 T cell receptor beta chains below come from one sample, sequenced in a study of low-dose radiotherapy and immunotherapy resistance in tumors. With TRAV- and TRBV-specific primers, first-strand cDNA was made, covering the alpha and beta chains. A roughly 19-cycle PCR with a constant-region primer and V-primer adapter amplified TCRs. TCRdb ran MiXCR on the reads and lists one entry per CDR3 protein. Of 65,000 to 95,000 distinct CDR3 sequences detected, around 17% appear once; the ten largest clones hold over 1.2%. As for time point: after trial treatment. Treatment denoted: LDRT plus nivolumab, ipilimumab, low-dose cyclophosphamide and aspirin (RACIN trial). This material consisted of PBMCs, taken after low-dose radiotherapy plus immunotherapy. Receptors were obtained from a male donor with prostate cancer.

At least ten counts were recorded for this clonotype. This chain links TRBV2 with TRBJ2-2; D remains unclear. Germline-derived CDR1 and CDR2 are SNHLY and FYNNEI. V lost 7 bases and J lost 1, with 16 bases in between. The CDR3 length is 16 residues. The chain's CDR3 is CASILSGLKNTGELFF. The CDR3 region has the DNA TGTGCCAGCATTCTCTCCGGGCTAAAGAACACCGGGGAGCTGTTTTTT.

This clonotype has a count of ten or more. The chain recombines TRBV4-2 with TRBJ2-5; 11 nucleotides agree with TRBD2. Germline loops: CDR1 LGHNA, CDR2 YNFKEQ. This CDR3 is built from 16 residues. J gave up 4 bases and V 1 base, and 5 bases lay outside the gene matches. In DNA form, the CDR3 reads TGTGCCAGCAGCCAAGGGGGACTAGCGGTCCGAGAGACCCAGTACTTC. It yields the protein CASSQGGLAVRETQYF.

This clonotype was detected many times. The rearrangement joins TRBV16 to TRBJ2-7; D is perhaps TRBD1 or TRBD2 (6 bases each). Looked up from germline, CDR1 is KGHSY and CDR2 is FQNENV. The CDR3 is 14 amino acids. The V and J ends lost 4 bases and 3 bases respectively, with 13 bases between them. The CDR3 nucleotides are TGTGCCAGCAGCCGACTAGGACAGTACTACGAGCAGTACTTC. Translating it yields CASSRLGQYYEQYF.

This clonotype appeared many times. This chain uses TRBV6-6 with TRBJ2-4; the match to TRBD2 covers 11 bases. Germline V gene data show CDR1 as MNHNY and CDR2 as SVGAGI (reference sequence). The CDR3 contains 16 residues. V lost 8 bases, J lost 4 bases, and 10 bases stayed unmatched. The CDR3 reads CASRPLAGDTKNIQYF. DNA of the CDR3: TGTGCCAGCCGCCCACTAGCGGGAGATACTAAAAACATTCAGTACTTC.

The sample holds many counts of this clonotype. The chain carries TRBV3-1 and TRBJ2-2; D is possibly TRBD1 (5 bases). In germline, CDR1 is LGHDT, CDR2 YNNKEL (reference sequence). This CDR3 has 14 amino acids. V lost 7 bases and J 4 bases, leaving 13 bases between the germline ends. Here the CDR3 DNA reads TGTGCCAGCATCAACTCTAGGGGCACCGGGGAGCTGTTTTTT. As protein: CASINSRGTGELFF.

This clonotype came up a few times. The rearrangement uses TRBV5-1 and TRBJ1-6, with TRBD1 matching over 8 bases. This CDR3 spans 16 amino acids. Per the germline V gene, CDR1 is SGHRS and CDR2 is YFSETQ. V shed 3 bases, J shed 8 bases, and the junction held 10 bases outside the gene matches. The CDR3 sequence: CASSYADRAVDSPLHF. DNA of the CDR3: TGCGCCAGCAGCTATGCGGACAGGGCGGTGGATTCACCCCTCCACTTT.

This clonotype was seen many times. The V gene is TRBV20-1, the J gene TRBJ2-1; no clear D. V lost 6 bases, J lost 8 bases, and 8 bases lay in between. Per germline, CDR1 DFQATT and CDR2 SNEGSKA (reference sequence). The CDR3 contains 10 residues. CDR3 protein: CSAPRYEQFF. The CDR3, as DNA: TGCAGTGCCCCGAGATATGAGCAGTTCTTC.

This clonotype has more than one count but fewer than ten. This chain uses TRBV7-3 with TRBJ1-1; D uncertain. Germline V lookup: CDR1 SGHTA, CDR2 FQGTGA. The CDR3 extends over 13 amino acids. V lost 6 bases and J lost 1, with 9 bases in between. The CDR3 coding sequence is TGTGCCAGCAGATACTCAGGGAACACTGAAGCTTTCTTT. It encodes CASRYSGNTEAFF. Full variable domain (outside the CDR3, taken from reference TRBV7-3 and TRBJ1-1): GAGVSQTPSNKVTEKGKYVELRCDPISGHTALYWYRQSLGQGPEFLIYFQGTGAADDSGLPNDRFFAVRPEGSVSTLKIQRTERGDSAVYLCASRYSGNTEAFFGQGTRLTVV.

This clonotype was recorded at least ten times. V is TRBV28 and J is TRBJ2-7; no clear D gene. Germline assignment: CDR1 MDHEN and CDR2 SYDVKM. The CDR3 length is 14 residues. Trimming shortened V by 0 bases and J by 1 base, and 7 bases separated the two germline ends. This CDR3 is CASSLWDGSYEQYF. CDR3 bases: TGTGCCAGCAGTTTATGGGACGGTTCCTACGAGCAGTACTTC.

This clonotype was observed at least ten times. The V call is TRBV28, the J call TRBJ2-3, with D maybe TRBD2 (6 bases). The length of the CDR3 is 13 residues. The ends were cut back, 5 bases at V and 5 bases at J, with 11 bases in the middle. CDR1 and CDR2 from the germline V gene are MDHEN and SYDVKM. CDR3 DNA: TGTGCCAGCAGTCTCTCGGAGGGAGATACGCAGTATTTT. Amino acid sequence: CASSLSEGDTQYF.

There are many counts of this clonotype. The rearrangement uses TRBV19 and TRBJ1-5; 8 bases map to TRBD1. Germline trimming cut 7 bases from V and 6 bases from J; bases unmatched to any gene: 11. CDR3 length: 15 residues. Looked up from germline, CDR1 is LNHDA and CDR2 is SQIVND (reference sequence). The CDR3 is CASTADTGGGQPQHF. The CDR3 bases are TGTGCCAGTACCGCTGATACAGGGGGAGGTCAGCCCCAGCATTTT. The whole variable domain, filled in from reference TRBV19 and TRBJ1-5, reads DGGITQSPKYLFRKEGQNVTLSCEQNLNHDAMYWYRQDPGQGLRLIYYSQIVNDFQKGDIAEGYSVSREKKESFPLTVTSAQKNPTAFYLCASTADTGGGQPQHFGDGTRLSIL.

This clonotype was seen repeatedly, ten times or more. The chain has TRBV5-6 and TRBJ2-5; 7 nucleotides agree with TRBD2. Germline assignment: CDR1 SGHDT and CDR2 YYEEEE. V was clipped by 2 bases and J by 3 bases; unmatched bases: 13. This CDR3 is 17 amino acids long. CDR3 sequence reads: CASSFVPGRAIKETQYF. CDR3 coding DNA: TGTGCCAGCAGCTTCGTCCCAGGGAGGGCTATTAAAGAGACCCAGTACTTC. The whole variable domain, remainder taken from reference TRBV5-6 and TRBJ2-5, is DAGVTQSPTHLIKTRGQQVTLRCSPKSGHDTVSWYQQALGQGPQFIFQYYEEEERQRGNFPDRFSGHQFPNYSSELNVNALLLGDSALYLCASSFVPGRAIKETQYFGPGTRLLVL.

This clonotype was counted at least ten times. Since the CDR3 does not end with the conserved phenylalanine or tryptophan, this likely comes from a read error. No DNA is shown, since the ends of the CDR3 on it are uncertain; the CDR3 is the one TCRdb lists. V gene TRBV30 combines with J gene TRBJ2-2; the table's D call of TRBD2 was not tested on the DNA. Germline lookup yields CDR1 GTSNPN and CDR2 SVGIG (reference sequence). The length of the CDR3 is 11 amino acids, counting both ends. The CDR3 loop is CAWILGTSGAY.

This clonotype was seen ten or more times. V usage is TRBV28 and J usage is TRBJ2-1, with 13 bases lining up with TRBD2. This CDR3 comprises 14 residues. The J segment lost 4 bases and the V segment lost 6 bases, leaving 0 bases of the junction unmatched. CDR1 is MDHEN and CDR2 is SYDVKM in the germline V gene. In DNA, the CDR3 is TGTGCCAGCAGGACTAGCGGGAGGTACAATGAGCAGTTCTTC. This codes for CASRTSGRYNEQFF.

This clonotype has at least ten counts. This rearrangement joins TRBV2 to TRBJ1-5; D gene unclear. Trimming pared 4 bases from V and 0 bases from J, leaving 10 bases between. Looked up from germline, CDR1 is SNHLY and CDR2 is FYNNEI. This CDR3 is built from 15 residues. Written as DNA, the CDR3 is TGTGCCAGCAGTGTTACGCAGAATAGCAATCAGCCCCAGCATTTT. This translates into CASSVTQNSNQPQHF.

The table lists this clonotype with many counts. J is TRBJ1-4 and V is TRBV12-3 or TRBV12-4; 7 positions agree with TRBD1. Trimming cost V 5 bases and J 8 bases; bases outside gene matches: 8. The CDR3 extends over 14 amino acids. CDR3 bases: TGTGCCAGCAGTCCGACGACAGGGAGGGAAAAACTGTTTTTT. Amino acids: CASSPTTGREKLFF.

This chain connects TRBV7-2 to TRBJ1-6; the D is unclear. Trimming cost V 3 bases and J 5 bases, with 11 bases left between them. The CDR3 runs 15 residues. From germline, CDR1 is SGHTA and CDR2 FQGNSA. The CDR3 loop reads CASSFAGGNNSPLHF. In DNA, the CDR3 is TGTGCCAGCAGCTTTGCCGGAGGAAATAATTCACCCCTCCACTTT. Drawing the rest from reference TRBV7-2 and TRBJ1-6, the complete variable domain is GAGVSQSPSNKVTEKGKDVELRCDPISGHTALYWYRQSLGQGLEFLIYFQGNSAPDKSGLPSDRFSAERTGGSVSTLTIQRTQQEDSAVYLCASSFAGGNNSPLHFGNGTRLTVT.

This clonotype has a handful of counts. At one end the junction does not follow the germline gene, possibly because of a read error. J is TRBJ2-2 and V is TRBV13; possibly TRBD2 for D (6 bases). The CDR3 runs to 14 residues. The V gene's germline CDR1 is PRHDT and CDR2 FYEKMQ (reference sequence). CDR3 coding DNA: TGTGCCAGCAGCTCTGGACTGAGGGCCGGGGGGCTGTTTTTT. Translating it yields CASSSGLRAGGLFF.

This clonotype was seen repeatedly, ten times or more. The chain employs TRBV5-1 and TRBJ2-7; 8 nucleotides line up with TRBD1. Germline CDR1 reads SGHRS; CDR2 reads YFSETQ. With V trimmed by 5 bases and J by 2 bases, 6 bases remained unmatched. The CDR3 totals 14 residues. The CDR3 DNA reads as TGCGCCAGCAGTCCAAGGACAGGGCCCTACGAGCAGTACTTC. Protein sequence: CASSPRTGPYEQYF.

The sample holds many counts of this clonotype. The rearrangement uses TRBV19 and TRBJ2-1; D may be TRBD2 (6 bases). The germline V gene encodes CDR1 LNHDA and CDR2 SQIVND (reference sequence). The CDR3 loop spans 14 amino acids. V lost 5 bases, J lost 1 base, and 9 bases lay in between. CDR3 protein: CASSLRGSYNEQFF. As DNA, the CDR3 is TGTGCCAGTAGTCTCCGGGGGTCCTACAATGAGCAGTTCTTC.

The rearrangement uses TRBV29-1 and TRBJ1-1; no clear D gene. From germline, CDR1 is SQVTM and CDR2 ANQGSEA. Trimming took off 0 bases at V and 0 bases at J, with 8 bases between the two ends. This CDR3 contains 14 residues. In DNA, the CDR3 is TGCAGCGTTGAAGAGGTACATCTGAACACTGAAGCTTTCTTT. Its translation is CSVEEVHLNTEAFF.

The sample holds a few counts of this clonotype. This chain joins TRBV9 and TRBJ1-2; D call uncertain. The germline V gene encodes CDR1 SGDLS and CDR2 YYNGEE. V dropped 2 bases and J dropped 5 bases, with 13 bases sitting between them. This CDR3 region has 14 residues. The CDR3 reads CASSVGRATYGYTF. CDR3 nucleotides: TGTGCCAGCAGCGTCGGCAGAGCTACTTATGGCTACACCTTC.

This clonotype appeared many times. In nucleotides, the CDR3 is TGCAGCGCCGTAAGAGGGATGAACACTGAAGCTTTCTTT. It is translated as CSAVRGMNTEAFF. The chain is built from TRBV29-1 and TRBJ1-1; no firm D call. In germline, CDR1 is SQVTM, CDR2 ANQGSEA. The CDR3 has 13 residues. The V end was cut by 7 bases, the J end by 0 bases, with 12 bases between.

In this sample, this clonotype turned up many times. This chain uses TRBV6-6 with TRBJ2-2; 14 bases match TRBD2. The CDR3 consists of 15 residues. The ends lost 9 bases at V and 5 bases at J; junction bases unmatched: 5. Looked up from germline, CDR1 is MNHNY and CDR2 is SVGAGI (reference sequence). The CDR3 loop reads CASSGLAGGTGELFF. The CDR3 coding sequence is TGTGCCAGTTCAGGACTAGCGGGAGGTACCGGGGAGCTGTTTTTT.

This clonotype came up many times. This rearrangement joins TRBV27 to TRBJ2-7; the match to TRBD1 covers 12 bases. Unmatched junction bases numbered 6, after V lost 4 bases and J lost 5 bases. Germline CDR1 and CDR2: MNHEY and SMNVEV (reference sequence). The CDR3 has 15 residues. The CDR3 here is CASSSAGQGADEQYF. CDR3 nucleotide sequence: TGTGCCAGCAGTTCCGCGGGACAGGGGGCTGACGAGCAGTACTTC.

Ten or more counts support this clonotype. This sequence joins TRBV7-2 and TRBJ2-5; a weak D match, TRBD1 (6 bases). This CDR3 region has 13 residues. V lost 5 bases, J lost 2 bases, and 9 bases lay in between. The germline gives CDR1 SGHTA, CDR2 FQGNSA. The DNA for the CDR3 is TGTGCCAGCAGCGTACAGGGACAAGAGACCCAGTACTTC. Translating it yields CASSVQGQETQYF.

This clonotype was detected many times. V gene TRBV29-1 combines with J gene TRBJ2-1, with D hard to call. This CDR3 spans 16 amino acids. CDR1 is SQVTM, CDR2 ANQGSEA, per germline. The ends were cut back, 1 base at V and 0 bases at J, with 13 bases in the middle. The CDR3 here is CSVEGPSRSSYNEQFF. The DNA for the CDR3 is TGCAGCGTTGAAGGCCCCAGCAGGAGCTCCTACAATGAGCAGTTCTTC.

This clonotype has at least ten counts. The chain combines TRBV12-3 or TRBV12-4 with TRBJ2-5; TRBD2 aligns across 10 bases. V gave up 5 bases and J gave up 4 bases; unmatched junction bases: 7. The CDR3 covers 15 residues. Written as DNA, the CDR3 is TGTGCCAGCAGTGGCACCGGGACTAGCGTAGAGACCCAGTACTTC. This codes for CASSGTGTSVETQYF.

In its sample, this clonotype was seen many times. The V gene is TRBV29-1, the J gene TRBJ2-7; D is ambiguous. The CDR3 is 11 residues long. The V end lost 6 bases, the J end lost 5 bases, and 11 bases lay between the germline ends. Per the germline V gene, CDR1 is SQVTM and CDR2 is ANQGSEA. The chain's CDR3 is CSVRDGHEQYF. CDR3 DNA sequence: TGCAGCGTACGAGACGGCCACGAGCAGTACTTC.

The table lists this clonotype with many counts. V gene TRBV6-2 or TRBV6-3 combines with J gene TRBJ1-5; the D gene is possibly TRBD1 (5 bases). The CDR3 is made up of 13 amino acids. Trimming took off 6 bases at V and 7 bases at J, with 13 bases between the two ends. Looked up from germline, CDR1 is MNHEY and CDR2 is SVGEGT. CDR3 sequence: CASRGGGYQPQHF. For the CDR3, the DNA is TGTGCCAGCAGGGGGGGGGGGTACCAGCCCCAGCATTTT.